Given below is one T cell receptor (beta chain) in context. Other DNA sequences in the same sample also yield this CDR3. These data are taken from a study of blood T cell repertoires in COVID-19. The CDR3 loop spans 12 amino acids. In germline, CDR1 is SGHRS, CDR2 YFSETQ. Trimming shortened V by 0 bases and J by 4 bases, and 4 bases separated the two germline ends. Using immunoSEQ multiplex PCR, the repertoire was profiled, and TCRdb retains in-frame clones only, with some absent. The repertoire consists of fewer than 250,000 clones, with 65% to 90% occurring once and the leading ten covering roughly 3.8%.

V is TRBV5-1 and J is TRBJ1-2; no firm D call. The specimen sequenced was PBMCs or T cells enriched from blood (not recorded which). The sequence was obtained from a middle-aged woman with acute COVID-19. The CDR3 DNA reads TGCGCCAGCAGCTTGGACAGCTATGGCTACACCTTC. It specifies CASSLDSYGYTF. Full variable domain (missing parts from reference TRBV5-1 and TRBJ1-2): KAGVTQTPRYLIKTRGQQVTLSCSPISGHRSVSWYQQTPGQGLQFLFEYFSETQRNKGNFPGRFSGRQFSNSRSEMNVSTLELGDSALYLCASSLDSYGYTFGSGTRLTVV.